The next 8 T cell receptor beta chains were all read from a single sample in a study of T cell repertoires in cytomegalovirus infection. TCRdb recomputed calls from the reads with MiXCR, one row per CDR3 protein. The data hold a few hundred thousand distinct CDR3 sequences, with about 30% observed a single time. Input material: PBMCs. These receptors originate from a human donor in good health (CMV status not recorded). Some clones in this sample may be carry-over from other donors' samples.

CDR3 sequence: CASRNTGFQGTIYF. The CDR3 region has the DNA TGTGCCAGCAGGAATACCGGGTTTCAGGGCACCATATATTTT. The chain has TRBV7-2 and TRBJ1-3, with TRBD1 as a possible D gene (5 bases). This CDR3 is 14 amino acids long. Germline V gives CDR1 SGHTA, CDR2 FQGNSA. V was cut by 6 bases and J by 9 bases, with 18 bases left in between.

The chain couples TRBV29-1 to TRBJ1-2, with D unclear. V lost 6 bases, J lost 8 bases, and 16 bases lay in between. This CDR3 has 12 amino acids. Germline CDR1 and CDR2: SQVTM and ANQGSEA. This CDR3 is CSVAPGREGYTF. The CDR3 region has the DNA TGCAGCGTGGCCCCGGGGAGGGAAGGCTACACCTTC.

The chain carries TRBV11-2 and TRBJ2-7, with D perhaps matching TRBD2 (7 bases). In germline, CDR1 is SGHAT, CDR2 FQNNGV. Trimming took 7 bases from V and 4 from J, leaving 11 bases between them. This CDR3 comprises 12 residues. CDR3 amino acids: CASKGGPYEQYF. CDR3 sequence (DNA): TGTGCCAGCAAGGGGGGGCCTTACGAGCAGTACTTC.

This clonotype was picked up a small number of times. Possible read error: a much larger clone is one base away. This chain connects TRBV7-2 to TRBJ1-3; D gene unclear. This CDR3 spans 14 amino acids. Germline lookup yields CDR1 SGHTA and CDR2 FQGNSA. Trimming left V 2 bases short and J 0 bases short, with 5 bases between. The CDR3 spells CASSLQSSGNTIYF. DNA for the CDR3: TGTGCCAGCAGCTTACAGAGCTCTGGAAACACCATATATTTT.

This chain uses TRBV19 with TRBJ2-2, with no clear D. CDR1 and CDR2 from the germline V gene are LNHDA and SQIVND (reference sequence). This CDR3 has 12 residues. V lost 3 bases to trimming and J lost 5 bases, with 4 bases between them. This chain's CDR3 is CASSIWTGELFF. The CDR3 region has the DNA TGTGCCAGTAGTATCTGGACCGGGGAGCTGTTTTTT.

At least ten counts were recorded for this clonotype. The rearrangement uses TRBV7-2 and TRBJ1-2, with D possibly TRBD1 on 5 matching bases. The CDR3 runs 14 residues. CDR1 is SGHTA and CDR2 is FQGNSA in the germline V gene. V shed 4 bases and J shed 8 bases, with 17 bases lying between them. The CDR3 nucleotides read TGTGCCAGCAGCTCCCGCGGGGAGCGGGGCGGCTACACCTTC. This encodes CASSSRGERGGYTF.

This CDR3 is CASSLLVAGSYNEQFF. In DNA, the CDR3 is TGTGCCAGCAGTTTATTGGTAGCGGGCTCCTACAATGAGCAGTTCTTC. This chain links TRBV28 with TRBJ2-1; TRBD2 aligns across 7 bases. CDR1 is MDHEN, CDR2 SYDVKM, per germline. The CDR3 consists of 16 residues. The trim removed 1 base at V and 0 bases at J, leaving 3 bases unmatched.

This chain joins TRBV28 and TRBJ1-1; a possible D gene is TRBD1 (5 bases). CDR3 length equals 19 residues. The ends were cut back, 3 bases at V and 3 bases at J, with 26 bases in the middle. In germline, CDR1 is MDHEN, CDR2 SYDVKM. Here the CDR3 DNA reads TGTGCCAGCAGTTTCTCCTGGAGGGCCATCGTAGGGGCCTACACTGAAGCTTTCTTT. Translation: CASSFSWRAIVGAYTEAFF.